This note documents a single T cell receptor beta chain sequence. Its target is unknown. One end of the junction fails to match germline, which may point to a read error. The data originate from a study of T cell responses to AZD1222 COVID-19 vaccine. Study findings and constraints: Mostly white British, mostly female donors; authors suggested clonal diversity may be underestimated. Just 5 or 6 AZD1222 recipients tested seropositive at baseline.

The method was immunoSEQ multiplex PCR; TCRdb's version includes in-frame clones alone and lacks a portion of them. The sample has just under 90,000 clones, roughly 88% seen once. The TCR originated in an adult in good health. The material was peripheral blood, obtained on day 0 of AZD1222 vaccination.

CDR3: CASSQGTSCVF. CDR3 nucleotides: TGTGCCAGCAGCCAAGGCACTAGTTGTGTCTTC. The J gene is TRBJ2-1, the V gene TRBV11-2, with a weak D call TRBD2 (5 bases). This CDR3 has 11 residues. Looked up from germline, CDR1 is SGHAT and CDR2 is FQNNGV.